This T cell receptor beta chain was identified in a study of blood T cell repertoires in COVID-19. The CDR3 has 15 residues. From germline, CDR1 is DFQATT and CDR2 SNEGSKA (reference sequence). The V gene end was trimmed by 3 bases and the J gene end by 2 bases; junction bases not matched to a gene: 6. Assay used: immunoSEQ multiplex PCR; TCRdb lists only in-frame clones, some missing. The data show hundreds of thousands of clones, 75% to 90% seen once. The chain uses TRBV20-1 and TRBJ1-5, with 8 bases identical to TRBD1. Sequencing was carried out using peripheral blood. The sequence was collected from a woman in her fifties or sixties with COVID-19, enrolled during active disease. The CDR3 coding sequence is TGCAGTGCTAGTTCAGGGGGCGCCGGCAATCAGCCCCAGCATTTT. As protein: CSASSGGAGNQPQHF.